The 29 T cell receptor beta chains reported below all come from one sample, sequenced in a study of T-cell memory formation after mild COVID-19 (dated by TCRdb to about 2021). Library preparation employed 5' RACE. The instrument was an Illumina NovaSeq 6000. TCRdb reworked the public reads: Q25 trimming with fastp, MiXCR clone assembly, productive beta chains retained. Each entry merges the rows of one CDR3 protein and shows their most common DNA and genes. The sample table shows about 560,000 distinct CDR3 sequences, and over 15% are seen once. The ten largest clonotypes hold about 12% of the sample. The sequencing input was PBMCs or a T cell subset sorted from them (not recorded which). These receptors were taken from an adult woman who had mild COVID-19 (a few samples of this study predate the infection). The sample titles of this study are shuffled in the database, so cell type and time point are left out; the donor was told from shared clones.

In its sample, this clonotype was seen a few times. CDR3 in amino acids: CASKGSGGEQFF. The CDR3 DNA reads as TGTGCCAGCAAGGGAAGCGGGGGTGAGCAGTTCTTC. The chain combines TRBV12-3 or TRBV12-4 with TRBJ2-1; 8 bases match TRBD2. With V trimmed by 7 bases and J by 9 bases, 5 bases remained unmatched. CDR3 length equals 12 residues.

This clonotype turned up a few times. The genes are TRBV7-9 and TRBJ2-2, with D unresolved. V was pared by 8 bases and J by 2 bases, with 12 bases between. The CDR3 loop spans 14 amino acids. Per germline, CDR1 SEHNR and CDR2 FQNEAQ (reference sequence). In DNA, the CDR3 is TGTGCCAGCGTTCCGGCCGGAAACACCGGGGAGCTGTTTTTT. Protein sequence: CASVPAGNTGELFF.

V is TRBV6-2 or TRBV6-3 and J is TRBJ1-6; the match to TRBD1 covers 7 bases. The CDR3 loop spans 15 amino acids. The V and J ends lost 5 bases and 10 bases, in that order; junction bases with no gene match: 11. Germline lookup yields CDR1 MNHEY and CDR2 SVGEGT. CDR3 coding DNA: TGTGCCAGCAGTCAAGGACAGGCGAGTAGATCACCCCTCCACTTT. Translating gives CASSQGQASRSPLHF.

This chain's CDR3 is CSAAGSLSSTEAFF. The CDR3 region has the DNA TGCAGTGCTGCCGGGAGCTTAAGCTCCACTGAAGCTTTCTTT. J is TRBJ1-1 and V is TRBV20-1; no reliable D call. V dropped 5 bases and J dropped 4 bases, with 17 bases sitting between them. The CDR3 is 14 residues long. Germline V gene data show CDR1 as DFQATT and CDR2 as SNEGSKA (reference sequence).

This clonotype occurred a few times. J is TRBJ2-1 and V is TRBV6-2 or TRBV6-3; TRBD2 agrees at 13 bases. The junction had 5 bases not matched to a gene; V was cut back by 6 bases and J by 3 bases. This CDR3 has 16 amino acids. Per the germline V gene, CDR1 is MNHEY and CDR2 is SVGEGT. The CDR3, as DNA: TGTGCCAGCAGCCAGACTAGCGGGAGGTACTACAATGAGCAGTTCTTC. Translated, it gives CASSQTSGRYYNEQFF.

This clonotype was counted between two and nine times. This chain uses TRBV27 with TRBJ2-2; 9 nucleotides align to TRBD1. This CDR3 comprises 15 residues. The germline V gene has CDR1 MNHEY and CDR2 SMNVEV (reference sequence). After removal of 6 bases from V and 3 bases from J, the junction contained 5 bases not matched to a gene. For the CDR3, the DNA is TGTGCCAGCAGCCAAGACAGGGGGGACACCGGGGAGCTGTTTTTT. Translating gives CASSQDRGDTGELFF.

The chain uses TRBV20-1 and TRBJ2-1, with D possibly being TRBD2 (5 bases). Germline CDR1 reads DFQATT; CDR2 reads SNEGSKA (reference sequence). The CDR3 covers 12 residues. V was trimmed by 6 bases and J by 6 bases, leaving 12 bases between them. The CDR3 region has the DNA TGCAGTGCCCCGGACGGACTCAATGAGCAGTTCTTC. It codes for CSAPDGLNEQFF.

This sequence joins TRBV2 and TRBJ1-5, with D possibly matching TRBD1 (6 bases). There are 16 residues in the CDR3. V was shortened by 4 bases and J by 1 base, with 14 bases between the two germline ends. CDR1 is SNHLY, CDR2 FYNNEI, per germline. The CDR3 protein is CASSAGHLASNQPQHF. CDR3 bases: TGTGCCAGCAGTGCGGGACACCTGGCAAGCAATCAGCCCCAGCATTTT.

This clonotype was seen a few times. The rearrangement uses TRBV7-6 and TRBJ2-1; 7 bases are shared with TRBD2. With 5 bases clipped from V and 4 bases from J, the junction kept 8 bases outside the gene matches. CDR3 length equals 15 residues. Germline CDR1 and CDR2: SGHVS and FNYEAQ. The DNA of the CDR3 is TGTGCCAGCAGCCGTGGGGCGGGAGTTTACAATGAGCAGTTCTTC. Residues: CASSRGAGVYNEQFF.

The chain combines TRBV18 with TRBJ2-2, with no clear D. The germline V and J ends were trimmed by 2 bases and 5 bases, with 6 bases remaining between them. This CDR3 spans 13 amino acids. Per germline, CDR1 KGHSH and CDR2 LQKENI. CDR3 sequence (DNA): TGTGCCAGCTCACCAGTGGAGACCGGGGAGCTGTTTTTT. This encodes CASSPVETGELFF.

This clonotype was found a few times. The chain links TRBV5-4 to TRBJ2-7, with 9 bases lining up with TRBD1. The CDR3 loop spans 15 amino acids. The germline gives CDR1 SGHNT, CDR2 YYREEE (reference sequence). Losses at the gene ends were 5 bases for V and 2 bases for J; bases not matched to a gene: 8. CDR3 residues: CASSPRQGGPYEQYF. CDR3 DNA sequence: TGTGCCAGCAGTCCTAGACAGGGGGGACCCTACGAGCAGTACTTC.

This clonotype was recorded a few times. The V gene is TRBV19, the J gene TRBJ1-5, with unresolved D. CDR1 and CDR2 from the germline V gene are LNHDA and SQIVND (reference sequence). V was pared by 6 bases and J by 4 bases, with 16 bases between. The CDR3 is made up of 15 amino acids. For the CDR3, the DNA is TGTGCCAGTAGACCCCGAGGTCTGCAGAATCAGCCCCAGCATTTT. This sequence encodes CASRPRGLQNQPQHF.

The gene calls are TRBV6-1 and TRBJ2-1, with 8 bases lining up with TRBD1. The CDR3 consists of 16 residues. Germline V gene sequence: CDR1 MNHNS, CDR2 SASEGT. The junction had 15 bases not matched to a gene; V was cut back by 8 bases and J by 6 bases. CDR3 loop: CASLKGLGTGANEQFF. Written as DNA, the CDR3 is TGTGCCAGCCTCAAGGGGCTCGGGACAGGAGCCAATGAGCAGTTCTTC.

The rearrangement links TRBV6-2 or TRBV6-3 to TRBJ2-3; D might be TRBD1 or TRBD2, each matching 6 bases. The ends were cut back, 1 base at V and 9 bases at J, with 20 bases in the middle. Germline CDR1 MNHEY, CDR2 SVGEGT. CDR3 length equals 16 residues. In DNA form, the CDR3 reads TGTGCCAGCAGTTACTTAACCCTACCCTCGGGGGCCACGCAGTATTTT. Translating gives CASSYLTLPSGATQYF.

Only a few counts were recorded for this clonotype. This chain links TRBV24-1 with TRBJ2-1, with no clear D. The CDR3 consists of 12 residues. The germline V and J ends were trimmed by 4 bases and 4 bases, with 4 bases remaining between them. CDR1 KGHDR and CDR2 SFDVKD come from the germline V gene. CDR3 protein: CATSDGYNEQFF. CDR3 nucleotide sequence: TGTGCCACCAGTGACGGGTACAATGAGCAGTTCTTC.

This clonotype appeared a few times. The V and J genes are TRBV30 and TRBJ1-2; no definite D call. The germline CDR1 and CDR2 sequences are GTSNPN and SVGIG (reference sequence). Trimming took off 0 bases at V and 8 bases at J, with 10 bases between the two ends. The CDR3 has 12 amino acids. The CDR3 protein is CAWSVFGVGYTF. The CDR3 DNA is TGTGCCTGGAGTGTATTTGGGGTGGGCTACACCTTC. The variable domain in full, completed from reference TRBV30 and TRBJ1-2, reads SQTIHQWPATLVQPVGSPLSLECTVEGTSNPNLYWYRQAAGRGLQLLFYSVGIGQISSEVPQNLSASRPQDRQFILSSKKLLLSDSGFYLCAWSVFGVGYTFGSGTRLTVV.

This clonotype was picked up many times. The J gene is TRBJ2-2, the V gene TRBV9; D is tentatively TRBD1 or TRBD2 (6 bases each). CDR1 SGDLS and CDR2 YYNGEE come from the germline V gene. V was trimmed by 0 bases and J by 5 bases, leaving 14 bases between them. The CDR3 is 16 amino acids. The CDR3 nucleotides are TGTGCCAGCAGCGTAGCGGTGAGGGGGGCAACCGGGGAGCTGTTTTTT. Its translation is CASSVAVRGATGELFF.

The chain has TRBV30 and TRBJ1-4; TRBD1 agrees at 9 bases. The CDR3 loop spans 14 amino acids. Germline CDR1 GTSNPN, CDR2 SVGIG (reference sequence). The J segment lost 5 bases and the V segment lost 5 bases, leaving 6 bases of the junction unmatched. Here the CDR3 reads CAWGNGQGNEKLFF. In DNA form, the CDR3 reads TGTGCCTGGGGGAATGGACAGGGGAATGAAAAACTGTTTTTT.

This clonotype was observed a handful of times. The chain carries TRBV9 and TRBJ1-6, with 10 nucleotides matching TRBD1. Germline V gives CDR1 SGDLS, CDR2 YYNGEE. The CDR3 contains 15 residues. The ends lost 4 bases at V and 7 bases at J; junction bases unmatched: 5. CDR3 residues: CASSSRTGGNSPLHF. The CDR3 DNA reads as TGTGCCAGCAGCTCAAGGACAGGGGGAAATTCACCCCTCCACTTT. Full variable domain (rest looked up from reference TRBV9 and TRBJ1-6): DSGVTQTPKHLITATGQRVTLRCSPRSGDLSVYWYQQSLDQGLQFLIQYYNGEERAKGNILERFSAQQFPDLHSELNLSSLELGDSALYFCASSSRTGGNSPLHFGNGTRLTVT.

The rearrangement uses TRBV5-4 and TRBJ2-5; 8 bases fit TRBD1. The CDR3 sequence is 13 residues long. The germline CDR1 and CDR2 sequences are SGHNT and YYREEE (reference sequence). V gave up 0 bases and J gave up 6 bases; unmatched junction bases: 1. The CDR3 loop is CASSLGDRKTQYF. The CDR3 coding sequence is TGTGCCAGCAGCTTGGGGGACAGGAAGACCCAGTACTTC.

The V and J genes are TRBV4-1 and TRBJ1-2; a weak D match, TRBD1 (5 bases). With 5 bases removed from V and 0 bases from J, the gap between germline ends came to 10 bases. The CDR3 is 14 amino acids. CDR1 and CDR2 from the germline V gene are MGHRA and YSYEKL. The CDR3 loop reads CASSLQETNYGYTF. CDR3 DNA sequence: TGCGCCAGCAGCTTACAGGAGACTAACTATGGCTACACCTTC.

This clonotype was picked up a small number of times. The V and J genes are TRBV4-2 and TRBJ2-1, with TRBD1 matching over 9 bases. There are 15 residues in the CDR3. The germline CDR1 and CDR2 sequences are LGHNA and YNFKEQ. The V segment lost 1 base and the J segment 7 bases; nucleotides outside the gene matches: 5. CDR3 nucleotide sequence: TGTGCCAGCAGCCAAGGCCGGGACAGGGTTAATGAGCAGTTCTTC. This translates into CASSQGRDRVNEQFF.

This clonotype was seen only a few times. V is TRBV2 and J is TRBJ2-7, with TRBD1 matching 10 bases. Germline assignment: CDR1 SNHLY and CDR2 FYNNEI. The CDR3 totals 14 residues. Trimming at V came to 4 bases and at J to 4 bases, leaving 4 bases not matched to a gene. The CDR3 loop reads CASSGTGGKYEQYF. In nucleotides, the CDR3 is TGTGCCAGCAGTGGGACAGGGGGGAAATACGAGCAGTACTTC.

This rearrangement joins TRBV2 to TRBJ2-6; no clear D. The germline CDR1 and CDR2 sequences are SNHLY and FYNNEI. The CDR3 covers 12 residues. V was clipped by 5 bases and J by 8 bases, with 7 bases between them. This CDR3 is CASSPRTNVLTF. The CDR3 bases are TGTGCCAGCAGTCCTCGGACCAACGTCCTGACTTTC. Supplemented by reference TRBV2 and TRBJ2-6, the full variable domain reads EPEVTQTPSHQVTQMGQEVILRCVPISNHLYFYWYRQILGQKVEFLVSFYNNEISEKSEIFDDQFSVERPDGSNFTLKIRSTKLEDSAMYFCASSPRTNVLTFGAGSRLTVL.

This clonotype was recorded a few times. This sequence joins TRBV19 and TRBJ1-5; D uncertain. Between the trimmed V and J ends, which lost 3 bases and 4 bases, there was a span of 7 bases. This CDR3 has 13 residues. Germline CDR1 is LNHDA and CDR2 is SQIVND (reference sequence). The CDR3 DNA reads as TGTGCCAGTAGTATTCCCGGGAATCAGCCCCAGCATTTT. Encoded protein: CASSIPGNQPQHF.

As to this clonotype: Sequence at one end of the junction differs from germline and may be a read error. V gene TRBV7-9 combines with J gene TRBJ1-5; 7 bases align to TRBD1. This CDR3 comprises 13 residues. Germline V gene data show CDR1 as SEHNR and CDR2 as FQNEAQ (reference sequence). CDR3 residues: CASSFQGGEPKHF. In nucleotides, the CDR3 is TGTGCCAGCAGCTTTCAGGGGGGCGAGCCCAAGCATTTT.

This rearrangement joins TRBV5-1 to TRBJ1-5; no clear D. CDR3 length equals 13 residues. The V end lost 0 bases, the J end lost 6 bases, and 7 bases lay between the germline ends. Germline values: CDR1 SGHRS, CDR2 YFSETQ. As DNA, the CDR3 is TGCGCCAGCAGCTTGGAAACAAGTCAGCCCCAGCATTTT. Amino acids: CASSLETSQPQHF. Full variable domain (outside the CDR3, taken from reference TRBV5-1 and TRBJ1-5): KAGVTQTPRYLIKTRGQQVTLSCSPISGHRSVSWYQQTPGQGLQFLFEYFSETQRNKGNFPGRFSGRQFSNSRSEMNVSTLELGDSALYLCASSLETSQPQHFGDGTRLSIL.

The sample holds a few counts of this clonotype. The chain employs TRBV7-6 and TRBJ2-7; maybe TRBD2 (6 bases). Germline CDR1 reads SGHVS; CDR2 reads FNYEAQ. V dropped 5 bases and J dropped 3 bases, with 17 bases sitting between them. CDR3 length: 15 residues. As DNA, the CDR3 is TGTGCCAGCAGCCCTCGCTTAGTGGGGGGCTACGAGCAGTACTTC. The encoded protein is CASSPRLVGGYEQYF.

A few counts support this clonotype. J is TRBJ1-1 and V is TRBV12-3 or TRBV12-4; D is uncertain. The CDR3 is 14 amino acids. V lost 5 bases, J lost 0 bases, and 10 bases lay in between. The CDR3 is CASSSSGMNTEAFF. The CDR3, as DNA: TGTGCCAGCAGTAGTAGTGGGATGAACACTGAAGCTTTCTTT.